The 29 T cell receptor beta chains below were found in one sample sequenced in a study of patients and donors after allogeneic stem cell transplantation. TCRdb called the RT-PCR reads again in MiXCR, with one record for every CDR3 protein. The data contain about 160,000 distinct CDR3 sequences, 30% of them singletons. The specimen sequenced was blood, either unsorted or a sorted T cell fraction (not recorded which). The source of these receptors is a human donor who was either an allogeneic HSCT recipient or a stem cell or donor lymphocyte infusion donor (not recorded which). It is not recorded whose cells these are; they may come from a transplant donor.

The chain carries TRBV7-3 and TRBJ1-6; TRBD1 aligns across 9 bases. V dropped 8 bases and J dropped 7; count of bases not matched to a gene: 3. This CDR3 contains 13 residues. Per germline, CDR1 SGHTA and CDR2 FQGTGA. The CDR3: CASATGGNSPLHF. The CDR3 DNA follows: TGTGCCAGCGCGACAGGGGGGAATTCACCCCTCCACTTT.

The CDR3 nucleotides read TGTGCCAGCAGCGCCGGTTACTACGAGCAGTACTTC. Its protein is CASSAGYYEQYF. This rearrangement joins TRBV5-6 to TRBJ2-7, with D hard to call. This CDR3 is 12 amino acids long. V lost 4 bases, J lost 3 bases, and 8 bases lay in between. Germline lookup yields CDR1 SGHDT and CDR2 YYEEEE.

V and J are TRBV4-2 and TRBJ2-4, with D perhaps matching TRBD2 (6 bases). V gave up 0 bases and J gave up 0 bases, with 15 bases separating them. The CDR3 is made up of 18 amino acids. CDR1 and CDR2 (germline): LGHNA, YNFKEQ. The CDR3 DNA is TGTGCCAGCAGCCAAGATTGGCCCCCGGGGGTAGCCAAAAACATTCAGTACTTC. It is translated as CASSQDWPPGVAKNIQYF.

The V and J genes are TRBV3-1 and TRBJ1-2; D is undetermined. Germline lookup yields CDR1 LGHDT and CDR2 YNNKEL (reference sequence). Trimming removed 0 bases at V and 1 base at J, with 12 bases between. This CDR3 has 16 residues. This CDR3 is CASSQEWTTVNYGYTF. The CDR3, as DNA: TGTGCCAGCAGCCAAGAATGGACGACCGTTAACTATGGCTACACCTTC. The variable domain in full, completed from reference TRBV3-1 and TRBJ1-2, reads DTAVSQTPKYLVTQMGNDKSIKCEQNLGHDTMYWYKQDSKKFLKIMFSYNNKELIINETVPNRFSPKSPDKAHLNLHINSLELGDSAVYFCASSQEWTTVNYGYTFGSGTRLTVV.

This clonotype was observed a handful of times. J is TRBJ1-2 and V is TRBV4-1, with 9 bases aligning to TRBD1. The J segment lost 3 bases and the V segment lost 5 bases, leaving 7 bases of the junction unmatched. Germline loops: CDR1 MGHRA, CDR2 YSYEKL. This CDR3 comprises 15 residues. The CDR3: CASSAPGQGYYGYTF. The CDR3 region has the DNA TGCGCCAGCAGCGCACCGGGACAGGGATACTATGGCTACACCTTC.

This clonotype has more than one count but fewer than ten. The rearrangement joins TRBV4-1 to TRBJ2-5, with a possible D match to TRBD1 (5 bases). V dropped 0 bases and J dropped 3 bases, with 11 bases sitting between them. Germline V gives CDR1 MGHRA, CDR2 YSYEKL. The CDR3 has 15 amino acids. The CDR3 DNA is TGCGCCAGCAGCCAAGAGGGTACAGGCGAAGAGACCCAGTACTTC. It codes for CASSQEGTGEETQYF.

The V call is TRBV24-1, the J call TRBJ2-3; 10 bases align to TRBD2. Germline CDR1 reads KGHDR; CDR2 reads SFDVKD. This CDR3 is built from 17 residues. J lost 0 bases, V lost 3 bases, and 5 bases had no gene match. CDR3 amino acids: CATSDRTSGASTDTQYF. The CDR3 DNA reads as TGTGCCACCAGTGATCGGACTAGCGGAGCTAGCACAGATACGCAGTATTTT.

In its sample, this clonotype was seen a few times. CDR3 sequence reads: CASSAGDTSGGNQPQHF. In DNA form, the CDR3 reads TGCGCCAGCAGCGCGGGGGACACCTCAGGAGGCAATCAGCCCCAGCATTTT. This chain connects TRBV5-1 to TRBJ1-5; TRBD1 might be the D (6 bases). The CDR3 is 17 amino acids. The germline CDR1 and CDR2 sequences are SGHRS and YFSETQ. Trimming cost V 4 bases and J 2 bases, with 19 bases left between them.

This clonotype was counted many times. The chain recombines TRBV20-1 with TRBJ1-1, with 9 nucleotides matching TRBD1. From germline, CDR1 is DFQATT and CDR2 SNEGSKA (reference sequence). Trimming removed 5 bases from V and 3 bases from J; junction bases left unmatched: 10. CDR3 length: 15 amino acids. This CDR3 is CSAPEQGAPDTEAFF. The CDR3 DNA reads as TGCAGTGCTCCTGAACAGGGGGCGCCGGACACTGAAGCTTTCTTT.

The rearrangement joins TRBV6-4 to TRBJ1-5; 9 nucleotides agree with TRBD1. The CDR3 covers 16 residues. V was clipped by 2 bases and J by 6 bases; unmatched bases: 8. Germline values: CDR1 MRHNA, CDR2 SNTAGT. The CDR3 DNA is TGTGCCAGCAGTGACCTGATGGGGACAGGGTGTCAGCCCCAGCATTTT. Translating gives CASSDLMGTGCQPQHF.

This chain uses TRBV5-1 with TRBJ2-7; D uncertain. Germline V gene lookup returns CDR1 SGHRS and CDR2 YFSETQ. V was clipped by 4 bases and J by 0 bases, with 14 bases between them. The length of the CDR3 is 15 residues. The CDR3: CASSPTYDLSYEQYF. The CDR3, as DNA: TGCGCCAGCAGCCCGACCTATGACCTCTCCTACGAGCAGTACTTC.

The V and J genes are TRBV21-1 and TRBJ1-4; the table calls TRBD1, which could not be checked here. TRBV21-1 is a documented pseudogene. This CDR3 comprises 16 residues. The CDR3 protein is CASSKAAGQANEKLFF. The DNA of the CDR3 is TGTGCCAGCAGCAAAGCCGCGGGACAGGCTAATGAAAAACTGTTTTTT.

This clonotype has just a few counts. V and J are TRBV6-5 and TRBJ2-5; D ambiguous. CDR1 is MNHEY and CDR2 is SVGAGI in the germline V gene. Between the trimmed V and J ends, which lost 3 bases and 5 bases, there was a span of 4 bases. The CDR3 totals 11 residues. CDR3 residues: CASSYLETQYF. CDR3 nucleotide sequence: TGTGCCAGCAGTTATCTGGAGACCCAGTACTTC.

The chain couples TRBV2 to TRBJ1-5; a possible D gene is TRBD1 (5 bases). CDR1 SNHLY and CDR2 FYNNEI come from the germline V gene. The CDR3 sequence is 14 residues long. With 6 bases removed from V and 0 bases from J, the gap between germline ends came to 9 bases. This CDR3 is CASRDSYSNQPQHF. In DNA form, the CDR3 reads TGTGCCAGCAGAGACAGTTATAGCAATCAGCCCCAGCATTTT.

This clonotype turned up a few times. The V and J genes are TRBV4-2 and TRBJ2-3; 11 bases fit TRBD2. The CDR3 is made up of 16 amino acids. Germline V CDR1 and CDR2: LGHNA, YNFKEQ. V shed 4 bases, J shed 2 bases, and the junction held 5 bases outside the gene matches. CDR3 loop: CASSPGTSGFTDTQYF. The CDR3 region has the DNA TGTGCCAGCAGCCCCGGGACTAGCGGATTCACAGATACGCAGTATTTT.

This clonotype turned up a few times. J is TRBJ2-5 and V is TRBV4-2; 12 bases fit TRBD2. The CDR3 totals 16 residues. V was clipped by 6 bases and J by 2 bases; unmatched bases: 7. Germline CDR1 LGHNA, CDR2 YNFKEQ. DNA for the CDR3: TGTGCCAGCAGATCTTTGGGGACTAGCGGGCAAGAGACCCAGTACTTC. Amino acids: CASRSLGTSGQETQYF.

The J gene is TRBJ2-3, the V gene TRBV29-1; 8 nucleotides match TRBD2. The germline V gene encodes CDR1 SQVTM and CDR2 ANQGSEA. V was clipped by 3 bases and J by 5 bases; unmatched bases: 4. CDR3 length: 13 amino acids. DNA of the CDR3: TGCAGCGTTGATTGGCTAGCGGGAGATACGCAGTATTTT. This codes for CSVDWLAGDTQYF.

The J gene is TRBJ2-1, the V gene TRBV4-3; perhaps TRBD2 as D (6 bases). Per the germline V gene, CDR1 is LGHNA and CDR2 is YSLEER. The CDR3 runs to 19 residues. V lost 0 bases to trimming and J lost 5 bases, with 23 bases between them. For the CDR3, the DNA is TGCGCCAGCAGCCAAGATCCGACCGCTTTTGGCGGGACGAACAATGAGCAGTTCTTC. This gives the protein CASSQDPTAFGGTNNEQFF.

Only a few counts were recorded for this clonotype. This chain joins TRBV12-3 or TRBV12-4 and TRBJ1-2; no clear D gene. Trimming took 6 bases from V and 6 from J, leaving 11 bases between them. The CDR3 runs 12 residues. CDR3: CASSRDRNGYTF. CDR3 DNA: TGTGCCAGCAGCCGAGACCGAAATGGCTACACCTTC.

This clonotype was counted only a few times. This chain connects TRBV20-1 to TRBJ2-7; TRBD2 matches at 13 bases. Germline V gives CDR1 DFQATT, CDR2 SNEGSKA (reference sequence). CDR3 length equals 16 residues. Germline trimming cut 0 bases from V and 2 bases from J; bases unmatched to any gene: 4. CDR3 sequence: CSARDQLAGGPYEQYF. The DNA for the CDR3 is TGCAGTGCTAGAGATCAACTAGCGGGAGGGCCCTACGAGCAGTACTTC.

V and J are TRBV28 and TRBJ1-5; TRBD1 matches at 9 bases. The germline gives CDR1 MDHEN, CDR2 SYDVKM. Losses at the gene ends were 3 bases for V and 6 bases for J; bases not matched to a gene: 6. The CDR3 is 15 amino acids. The CDR3 loop reads CASSFPQGAGQPQHF. The CDR3 DNA follows: TGTGCCAGCAGTTTCCCACAGGGGGCAGGTCAGCCCCAGCATTTT.

V is TRBV5-1 and J is TRBJ2-7; no clear D. Trimming shortened V by 2 bases and J by 3 bases, and 12 bases separated the two germline ends. The CDR3 length is 14 residues. CDR1 is SGHRS, CDR2 YFSETQ, per germline. The CDR3 nucleotides are TGCGCCAGCAGCTTTTTTGGCGGAAGCTACGAGCAGTACTTC. Its protein is CASSFFGGSYEQYF. Complete variable domain (other parts from reference TRBV5-1 and TRBJ2-7): KAGVTQTPRYLIKTRGQQVTLSCSPISGHRSVSWYQQTPGQGLQFLFEYFSETQRNKGNFPGRFSGRQFSNSRSEMNVSTLELGDSALYLCASSFFGGSYEQYFGPGTRLTVT.

This chain connects TRBV5-1 to TRBJ2-3, with D perhaps TRBD1 (5 bases). The CDR3 runs 16 residues. V was shortened by 2 bases and J by 2 bases, with 15 bases between the two germline ends. CDR1 is SGHRS and CDR2 is YFSETQ in the germline V gene. Here the CDR3 reads CASSFVLTAYTDTQYF. CDR3 sequence (DNA): TGCGCCAGCAGCTTCGTCTTGACAGCTTACACAGATACGCAGTATTTT.

The V gene is TRBV28, the J gene TRBJ1-4; 9 positions match TRBD1. The CDR3 is 16 amino acids. V dropped 4 bases and J dropped 4; count of bases not matched to a gene: 7. Per the germline V gene, CDR1 is MDHEN and CDR2 is SYDVKM. In DNA, the CDR3 is TGTGCCAGCAGTTCCCAACAGGGGGCAGTTAATGAAAAACTGTTTTTT. This codes for CASSSQQGAVNEKLFF.

V gene TRBV3-1 combines with J gene TRBJ2-5; perhaps D is TRBD1 or TRBD2 (6 bases each). This CDR3 has 13 residues. Deletions cut 7 bases from V and 2 bases from J, with 11 bases between. Per the germline V gene, CDR1 is LGHDT and CDR2 is YNNKEL (reference sequence). CDR3 sequence: CASNQGRQETQYF. In DNA, the CDR3 is TGTGCCAGCAACCAGGGGAGGCAAGAGACCCAGTACTTC.

CDR3 sequence reads: CASSYPGLAGRYEQYF. Written as DNA, the CDR3 is TGTGCCAGCAGTTACCCCGGACTAGCGGGGAGATACGAGCAGTACTTC. The genes are TRBV6-2 or TRBV6-3 and TRBJ2-7; TRBD2 matches at 12 bases. The germline V gene has CDR1 MNHEY and CDR2 SVGEGT. V shed 2 bases and J 4 bases; nucleotides not matched to a gene: 6. The CDR3 totals 16 residues.

The rearrangement links TRBV12-3 or TRBV12-4 to TRBJ1-2, with a tentative D call TRBD1 (6 bases). This CDR3 contains 13 residues. V was trimmed by 5 bases and J by 2 bases, leaving 9 bases between them. The CDR3 coding sequence is TGTGCCAGCAGTACAGGGTTGAACTATGGCTACACCTTC. Protein sequence: CASSTGLNYGYTF.

At least ten counts were recorded for this clonotype. The rearrangement links TRBV12-3 or TRBV12-4 to TRBJ1-5; D is ambiguous. V was cut by 3 bases and J by 0 bases, with 3 bases left in between. CDR3 length: 13 residues. CDR3 DNA sequence: TGTGCCAGCAGTTTGGATAGCAATCAGCCCCAGCATTTT. As protein: CASSLDSNQPQHF.

This clonotype was recorded at least ten times. This chain connects TRBV7-9 to TRBJ1-1; D is ambiguous. V lost 5 bases and J 0 bases, leaving 10 bases between the germline ends. The CDR3 length is 14 residues. CDR1 is SEHNR and CDR2 is FQNEAQ in the germline V gene (reference sequence). CDR3 amino acids: CASSPRLLNTEAFF. In DNA, the CDR3 is TGTGCCAGCAGCCCTCGATTACTGAACACTGAAGCTTTCTTT.